Following are 21 T cell receptor beta chains from one sample sequenced in a study of blood T cell repertoires in COVID-19. Profiling relied on immunoSEQ multiplex PCR, and the TCRdb table lists in-frame clones only, not all of them. The sample has over 450,000 clones, 89% seen once. Sequencing was carried out using peripheral blood. The receptor source for this set is a man aged 18 to 30 with COVID-19, enrolled during active disease.

For this clone: Other DNA sequences in this sample translate to the same CDR3. CDR3 loop: CASSQASGVSYEQYF. The DNA of the CDR3 is TGCGCCAGCAGCCAAGCGTCGGGGGTCTCCTACGAGCAGTACTTC. This sequence joins TRBV4-1 and TRBJ2-7; possibly TRBD2 for D (6 bases). Deletions cut 1 base from V and 0 bases from J, with 10 bases between. There are 15 residues in the CDR3. Germline CDR1 and CDR2: MGHRA and YSYEKL.

This sequence joins TRBV5-1 and TRBJ2-3; TRBD2 matches 10 bases. CDR1 and CDR2 (germline): SGHRS, YFSETQ. The CDR3 contains 16 residues. Trimming removed 0 bases from V and 3 bases from J; junction bases left unmatched: 4. CDR3 region: CASSLVIAGGTDTQYF. DNA of the CDR3: TGCGCCAGCAGCTTGGTAATAGCGGGGGGAACAGATACGCAGTATTTT.

Of note for this clone: Other nucleotide sequences in the sample specify the same CDR3. The chain carries TRBV7-9 and TRBJ2-5, with TRBD1 identical over 9 bases. Trimming removed 2 bases from V and 4 bases from J; junction bases left unmatched: 2. Germline assignment: CDR1 SEHNR and CDR2 FQNEAQ (reference sequence). This CDR3 contains 14 residues. The CDR3 is CASSLRQGVETQYF. The CDR3 coding sequence is TGTGCCAGCAGCTTACGACAGGGGGTAGAGACCCAGTACTTC.

The V call is TRBV5-6, the J call TRBJ2-1, with 9 nucleotides matching TRBD1. The CDR3 is 15 amino acids. J gave up 4 bases and V 4 bases, and 6 bases lay outside the gene matches. Germline V gene lookup returns CDR1 SGHDT and CDR2 YYEEEE. The CDR3 DNA reads as TGTGCCAGCAGCCCCGGACAGGGGACTTACAATGAGCAGTTCTTC. Residues: CASSPGQGTYNEQFF.

This clone was counted once. The chain combines TRBV5-4 with TRBJ2-7; D perhaps matches TRBD2 (6 bases). The V gene's germline CDR1 is SGHNT and CDR2 YYREEE (reference sequence). Trimming took off 3 bases at V and 5 bases at J, with 18 bases between the two ends. This CDR3 comprises 15 residues. CDR3 nucleotides: TGTGCCAGCAGCTCCTGGAGGGTCGGATATGACGAGCAGTACTTC. Encoded protein: CASSSWRVGYDEQYF. The full variable domain, in which reference TRBV5-4 and TRBJ2-7 provide the parts outside the CDR3, is ETGVTQSPTHLIKTRGQQVTLRCSSQSGHNTVSWYQQALGQGPQFIFQYYREEENGRGNFPPRFSGLQFPNYSSELNVNALELDDSALYLCASSSWRVGYDEQYFGPGTRLTVT.

The chain couples TRBV28 to TRBJ2-5; 7 positions agree with TRBD1. The CDR3 consists of 14 residues. With V trimmed by 5 bases and J by 9 bases, 12 bases remained unmatched. Germline V lookup: CDR1 MDHEN, CDR2 SYDVKM. CDR3 in DNA: TGTGCCAGCAGTCTAGGGGACAGCCGGTTTGCCCAGTACTTC. Amino acids: CASSLGDSRFAQYF.

This clone was seen a handful of times. The V gene is TRBV25-1, the J gene TRBJ2-5, with TRBD1 identical over 8 bases. Germline V gene sequence: CDR1 MGHDK, CDR2 SYGVNS. Trimming took 8 bases from V and 1 from J; bases not matched to a gene: 9. This CDR3 comprises 15 residues. The DNA for the CDR3 is TGTGCCAGCGCTAATTTCGGGACAGGCCAAGAGACCCAGTACTTC. Translation gives CASANFGTGQETQYF.

CDR3 loop: CAISPGQGNQPQHF. As DNA, the CDR3 is TGTGCCATCAGCCCCGGACAGGGTAACCAGCCCCAGCATTTT. This chain uses TRBV10-3 with TRBJ1-5; TRBD1 agrees at 8 bases. The CDR3 covers 14 residues. Germline loops: CDR1 ENHRY, CDR2 SYGVKD. V was clipped by 6 bases and J by 7 bases; unmatched bases: 8.

This chain uses TRBV5-1 with TRBJ2-3, with D possibly TRBD1 on 6 matching bases. Germline CDR1 is SGHRS and CDR2 is YFSETQ. The CDR3 sequence is 17 residues long. V was clipped by 0 bases and J by 0 bases, with 14 bases between them. In DNA form, the CDR3 reads TGCGCCAGCAGCTTGGAAGTACCCGGACAGAGCACAGATACGCAGTATTTT. Protein product: CASSLEVPGQSTDTQYF. The full variable domain, completed using reference TRBV5-1 and TRBJ2-3, is KAGVTQTPRYLIKTRGQQVTLSCSPISGHRSVSWYQQTPGQGLQFLFEYFSETQRNKGNFPGRFSGRQFSNSRSEMNVSTLELGDSALYLCASSLEVPGQSTDTQYFGPGTRLTVL.

The chain couples TRBV7-9 to TRBJ2-4; 12 bases align to TRBD2. V gave up 2 bases and J gave up 7 bases; unmatched junction bases: 9. The CDR3 sequence is 17 residues long. The germline V gene encodes CDR1 SEHNR and CDR2 FQNEAQ (reference sequence). In DNA form, the CDR3 reads TGTGCCAGCAGCTTAATGGGTCTAGCGGGAGGGCGGAACATTCAGTACTTC. It encodes CASSLMGLAGGRNIQYF.

The J gene is TRBJ2-7, the V gene TRBV12-3 or TRBV12-4; D gene unclear. The CDR3 runs 12 residues. V was trimmed by 5 bases and J by 0 bases, leaving 5 bases between them. The DNA for the CDR3 is TGTGCCAGCAGTGCGAACTCCTACGAGCAGTACTTC. Translating gives CASSANSYEQYF.

This chain links TRBV27 with TRBJ1-2; TRBD1 is a possible D gene (5 bases). From germline, CDR1 is MNHEY and CDR2 SMNVEV (reference sequence). CDR3 length equals 15 residues. With 1 base removed from V and 6 bases from J, the gap between germline ends came to 15 bases. The CDR3 nucleotides are TGTGCCAGCAGTTTATATCCCTTGGAAGGGGATGGCTACACCTTC. Protein: CASSLYPLEGDGYTF.

V and J are TRBV2 and TRBJ1-5; 7 bases match TRBD1. Germline V lookup: CDR1 SNHLY, CDR2 FYNNEI. J lost 3 bases, V lost 4 bases, and 3 bases had no gene match. The length of the CDR3 is 14 residues. CDR3 sequence: CASSGGTDNQPQHF. CDR3 DNA: TGTGCCAGCAGTGGGGGGACAGACAATCAGCCCCAGCATTTT.

The chain uses TRBV19 and TRBJ1-5; D unclear. The germline V gene has CDR1 LNHDA and CDR2 SQIVND (reference sequence). Trimming took 1 base from V and 2 from J, leaving 9 bases between them. This CDR3 has 15 residues. This CDR3 reads CASSIGRHGNQPQHF. CDR3 DNA: TGTGCCAGTAGTATAGGCCGACACGGCAATCAGCCCCAGCATTTT.

The J gene is TRBJ2-3, the V gene TRBV5-1; 9 bases agree with TRBD2. V gave up 6 bases and J gave up 3 bases; unmatched junction bases: 5. CDR3 length equals 14 residues. Germline values: CDR1 SGHRS, CDR2 YFSETQ. The DNA for the CDR3 is TGCGCCAGCAAACATAGCGGGGGAACAGATACGCAGTATTTT. Its protein is CASKHSGGTDTQYF.

The chain carries TRBV19 and TRBJ2-1; 8 nucleotides align to TRBD2. The CDR3 spans 13 residues. Trimming cost V 7 bases and J 15 bases; bases outside gene matches: 14. Germline-derived CDR1 and CDR2 are LNHDA and SQIVND (reference sequence). CDR3 DNA sequence: TGTGCCAGTACCCCAGGACTAGCCGGTCTCCCGTTCTTC. Its translation: CASTPGLAGLPFF.

The chain joins TRBV19 to TRBJ2-5, with D possibly being TRBD1 (6 bases). Looked up from germline, CDR1 is LNHDA and CDR2 is SQIVND (reference sequence). With 4 bases removed from V and 4 bases from J, the gap between germline ends came to 16 bases. The CDR3 length is 15 residues. The CDR3 is CASSKTGRRLETQYF. Written as DNA, the CDR3 is TGTGCCAGTAGTAAGACAGGTCGCCGATTAGAGACCCAGTACTTC.

This chain joins TRBV2 and TRBJ2-1, with 10 positions matching TRBD2. Trimming took 7 bases from V and 8 from J; bases not matched to a gene: 8. The germline V gene encodes CDR1 SNHLY and CDR2 FYNNEI. The CDR3 is 14 residues long. The CDR3 loop is CASKEIAGGDEQFF. The DNA for the CDR3 is TGTGCCAGCAAGGAGATAGCGGGGGGCGATGAGCAGTTCTTC.

In the case of this clone: This CDR3 is also generated by other DNA sequences in the sample. The rearrangement uses TRBV2 and TRBJ1-5, with D unclear. Germline assignment: CDR1 SNHLY and CDR2 FYNNEI. The length of the CDR3 is 15 residues. Trimming took off 1 base at V and 1 base at J, with 8 bases between the two ends. The CDR3 DNA follows: TGTGCCAGCAGTGAAGGAGGTGGAAGCAATCAGCCCCAGCATTTT. Protein: CASSEGGGSNQPQHF.

The J gene is TRBJ1-1, the V gene TRBV15, with TRBD1 as a possible D gene (6 bases). Trimming removed 1 base from V and 7 bases from J, with 16 bases in between. Germline lookup yields CDR1 LNHNV and CDR2 YYDKDF (reference sequence). CDR3 length equals 15 residues. CDR3 in amino acids: CATSRGVDRFSEAFF. The CDR3 DNA reads as TGTGCCACCAGCAGAGGAGTTGACAGGTTTAGTGAAGCTTTCTTT. Full variable domain (rest looked up from reference TRBV15 and TRBJ1-1): DAMVIQNPRYQVTQFGKPVTLSCSQTLNHNVMYWYQQKSSQAPKLLFHYYDKDFNNEADTPDNFQSRRPNTSFCFLDIRSPGLGDTAMYLCATSRGVDRFSEAFFGQGTRLTVV.

V usage is TRBV7-3 and J usage is TRBJ2-5; maybe TRBD1 (6 bases). The germline V gene has CDR1 SGHTA and CDR2 FQGTGA. This CDR3 is 13 amino acids long. The ends were cut back, 3 bases at V and 1 base at J, with 6 bases in the middle. The CDR3 here is CASSLGAQETQYF. The DNA of the CDR3 is TGTGCCAGCAGCTTGGGGGCCCAAGAGACCCAGTACTTC.